This entry describes one T cell receptor beta chain. The entry originates in a study of cytomegalovirus exposure and HLA in healthy donors. The PCR employed 60 Vbeta primers together with 13 Jbeta primers. Generated by immunoSEQ multiplex PCR, the TCRdb table keeps only in-frame clones and is missing some. The sample comprises about 110,000 clones, around 75% of which are singletons, and 2.8% rests with the top ten. The CDR3 length is 15 residues. V shed 5 bases and J shed 10 bases, with 23 bases lying between them. Per the germline V gene, CDR1 is SGHVS and CDR2 is FQNEAQ. The sequence derives from a female donor in good health and CMV-seronegative. V gene TRBV7-8 combines with J gene TRBJ2-5; D is possibly TRBD2 (5 bases). Sequences were obtained from PBMCs. CDR3 residues: CASSPIRAKVAFQYF. The CDR3 bases are TGTGCCAGCAGCCCAATCCGGGCCAAGGTAGCGTTCCAGTACTTC. Variable domain in full (rest from reference TRBV7-8 and TRBJ2-5): GAGVSQSPRYKVAKRGQDVALRCDPISGHVSLFWYQQALGQGPEFLTYFQNEAQLDKSGLPSDRFFAERPEGSVSTLKIQRTQQEDSAVYLCASSPIRAKVAFQYFGPGTRLLVL.